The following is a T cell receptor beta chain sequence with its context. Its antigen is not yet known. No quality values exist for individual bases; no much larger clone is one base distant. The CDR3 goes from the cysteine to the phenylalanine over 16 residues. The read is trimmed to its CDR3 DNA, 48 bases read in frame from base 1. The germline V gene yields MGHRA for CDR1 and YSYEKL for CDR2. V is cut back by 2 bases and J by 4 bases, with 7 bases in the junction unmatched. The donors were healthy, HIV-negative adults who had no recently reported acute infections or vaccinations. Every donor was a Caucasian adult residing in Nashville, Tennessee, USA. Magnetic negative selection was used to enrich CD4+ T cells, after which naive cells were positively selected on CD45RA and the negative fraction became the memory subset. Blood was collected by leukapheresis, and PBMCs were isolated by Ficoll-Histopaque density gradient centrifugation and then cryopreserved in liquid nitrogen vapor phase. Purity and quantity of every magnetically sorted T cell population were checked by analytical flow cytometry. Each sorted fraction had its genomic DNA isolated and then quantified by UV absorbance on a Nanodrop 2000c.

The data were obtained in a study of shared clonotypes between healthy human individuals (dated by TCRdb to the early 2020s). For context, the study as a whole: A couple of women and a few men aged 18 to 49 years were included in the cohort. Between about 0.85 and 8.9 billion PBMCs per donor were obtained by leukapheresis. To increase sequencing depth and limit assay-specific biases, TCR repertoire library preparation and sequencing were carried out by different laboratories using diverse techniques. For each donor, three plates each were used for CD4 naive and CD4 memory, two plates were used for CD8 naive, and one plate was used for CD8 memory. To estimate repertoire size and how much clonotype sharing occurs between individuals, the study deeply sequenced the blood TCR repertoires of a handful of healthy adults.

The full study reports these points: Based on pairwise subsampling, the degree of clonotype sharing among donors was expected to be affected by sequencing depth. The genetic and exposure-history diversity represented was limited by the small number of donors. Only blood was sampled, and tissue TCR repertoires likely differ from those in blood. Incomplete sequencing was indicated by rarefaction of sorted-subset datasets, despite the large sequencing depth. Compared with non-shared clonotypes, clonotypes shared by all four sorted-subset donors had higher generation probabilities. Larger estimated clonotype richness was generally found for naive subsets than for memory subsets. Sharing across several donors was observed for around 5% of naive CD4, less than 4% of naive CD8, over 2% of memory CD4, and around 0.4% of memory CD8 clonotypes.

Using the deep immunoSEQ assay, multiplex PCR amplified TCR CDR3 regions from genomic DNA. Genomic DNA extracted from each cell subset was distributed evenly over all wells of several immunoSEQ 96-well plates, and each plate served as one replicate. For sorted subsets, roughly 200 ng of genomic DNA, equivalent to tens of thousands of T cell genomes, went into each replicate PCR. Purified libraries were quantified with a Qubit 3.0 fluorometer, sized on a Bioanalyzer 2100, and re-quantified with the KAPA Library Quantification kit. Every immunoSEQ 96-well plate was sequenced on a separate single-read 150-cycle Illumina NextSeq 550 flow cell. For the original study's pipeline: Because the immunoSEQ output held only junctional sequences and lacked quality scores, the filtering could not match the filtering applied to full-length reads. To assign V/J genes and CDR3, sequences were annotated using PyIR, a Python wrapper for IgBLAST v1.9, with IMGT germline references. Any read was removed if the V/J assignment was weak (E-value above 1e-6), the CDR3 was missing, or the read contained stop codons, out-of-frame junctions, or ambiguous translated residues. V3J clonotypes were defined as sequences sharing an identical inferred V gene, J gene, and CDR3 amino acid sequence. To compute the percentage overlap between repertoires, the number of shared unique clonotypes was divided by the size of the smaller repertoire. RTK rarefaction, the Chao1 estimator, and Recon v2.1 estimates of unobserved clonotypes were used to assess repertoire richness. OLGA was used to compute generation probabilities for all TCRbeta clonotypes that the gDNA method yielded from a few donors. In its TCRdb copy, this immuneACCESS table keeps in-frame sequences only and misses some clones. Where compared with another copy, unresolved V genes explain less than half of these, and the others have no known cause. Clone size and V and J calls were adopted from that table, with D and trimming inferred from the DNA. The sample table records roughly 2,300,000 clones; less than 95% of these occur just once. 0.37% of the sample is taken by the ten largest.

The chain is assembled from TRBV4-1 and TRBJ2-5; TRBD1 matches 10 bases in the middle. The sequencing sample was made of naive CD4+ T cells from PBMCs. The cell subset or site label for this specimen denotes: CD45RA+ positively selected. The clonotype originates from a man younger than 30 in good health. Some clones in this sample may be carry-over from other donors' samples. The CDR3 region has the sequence CASSQTVRDRGETQYF. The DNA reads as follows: TGCGCCAGCAGCCAAACGGTACGGGACAGGGGAGAGACCCAGTACTTC.